The 14 T cell receptor beta chains presented below share a single source sample, sequenced in a study of OX40 agonist ivuxolimab in advanced cancers. Sequencing used immunoSEQ multiplex PCR; TCRdb keeps in-frame clones, though not all of them. The sample holds approximately 72,000 clones, about four fifths seen once. Sequencing was performed on CD4+ or CD8+ T cells sorted from blood, taken in a trial of the OX40 agonist ivuxolimab. Receptors originate from an adult with an advanced solid tumor such as melanoma, head and neck, liver or kidney cancer.

The table lists this clone with a count of one. This rearrangement joins TRBV6-6 to TRBJ2-7; 7 positions match TRBD1. CDR3 length equals 16 residues. The germline V gene encodes CDR1 MNHNY and CDR2 SVGAGI (reference sequence). V was clipped by 4 bases and J by 0 bases; unmatched bases: 9. Here the CDR3 reads CASSSPGTASSYEQYF. The CDR3 nucleotides are TGTGCCAGCAGTTCACCCGGGACAGCGAGCTCCTACGAGCAGTACTTC.

Only a few counts were recorded for this clone. The chain joins TRBV7-3 to TRBJ2-2; D remains unclear. The CDR3 covers 13 residues. Germline assignment: CDR1 SGHTA and CDR2 FQGTGA. The germline V and J ends were trimmed by 3 bases and 7 bases, with 9 bases remaining between them. The CDR3 sequence is CASSLTGSGELFF. CDR3 nucleotide sequence: TGTGCCAGCAGCTTGACGGGCAGCGGGGAGCTGTTTTTT.

This clone was observed once. The chain couples TRBV4-3 to TRBJ2-2; 7 positions match TRBD1. With 2 bases clipped from V and 2 bases from J, the junction kept 2 bases outside the gene matches. Germline CDR1 LGHNA, CDR2 YSLEER. The CDR3 length is 15 residues. The CDR3 region has the DNA TGCGCCAGCAGCCAACAGGGGGTCAACACCGGGGAGCTGTTTTTT. This sequence encodes CASSQQGVNTGELFF.

This rearrangement joins TRBV19 to TRBJ2-1; D remains ambiguous. The CDR3 length is 16 residues. The V gene lost 3 bases and the J gene lost 10 bases, with 22 bases spanning the gap. CDR1 and CDR2 (germline): LNHDA, SQIVND (reference sequence). The CDR3 DNA is TGTGCCAGTAGTATCTCGTGGTCGACTGGAAGATTCGAGCAGTTCTTC. This codes for CASSISWSTGRFEQFF.

The chain couples TRBV5-1 to TRBJ2-7; 13 nucleotides match TRBD2. J was trimmed by 4 bases and V by 3 bases; bases with no gene match: 19. Germline V gene lookup returns CDR1 SGHRS and CDR2 YFSETQ. The CDR3 is 20 residues long. As DNA, the CDR3 is TGCGCCAGCAGCTCCGCTCTCACGCCGGGACTAGCGGGGAGGGGTTACGAGCAGTACTTC. Translating gives CASSSALTPGLAGRGYEQYF. Full variable domain (rest looked up from reference TRBV5-1 and TRBJ2-7): KAGVTQTPRYLIKTRGQQVTLSCSPISGHRSVSWYQQTPGQGLQFLFEYFSETQRNKGNFPGRFSGRQFSNSRSEMNVSTLELGDSALYLCASSSALTPGLAGRGYEQYFGPGTRLTVT.

The rearrangement joins TRBV28 to TRBJ1-3, with 7 bases fitting TRBD1. Trimming removed 5 bases from V and 2 bases from J; junction bases left unmatched: 9. Germline V gene lookup returns CDR1 MDHEN and CDR2 SYDVKM. The CDR3 is 16 residues long. The CDR3 bases are TGTGCCAGCAGTGGGACAGACTACCGCACTGGAAACACCATATATTTT. This codes for CASSGTDYRTGNTIYF.

The genes are TRBV6-5 and TRBJ1-1; 8 bases fit TRBD1. CDR3 size: 14 residues. With 6 bases clipped from V and 2 bases from J, the junction kept 5 bases outside the gene matches. Germline CDR1 and CDR2: MNHEY and SVGAGI. The CDR3 bases are TGTGCCAGCAGGAGACAGGGGCGAAACACTGAAGCTTTCTTT. Translated, it gives CASRRQGRNTEAFF.

This clone was seen a few times. The rearrangement uses TRBV9 and TRBJ1-6; 9 nucleotides agree with TRBD1. CDR1 is SGDLS and CDR2 is YYNGEE in the germline V gene. The CDR3 totals 15 residues. V shed 4 bases and J 5 bases; nucleotides not matched to a gene: 4. The CDR3: CASSTRTGDNSPLHF. The CDR3 bases are TGTGCCAGCAGCACAAGGACAGGGGATAATTCACCCCTCCACTTT.

V is TRBV15 and J is TRBJ2-5; the D is unclear. Germline lookup yields CDR1 LNHNV and CDR2 YYDKDF (reference sequence). The CDR3 sequence is 14 residues long. V shed 3 bases and J shed 4 bases, with 12 bases lying between them. CDR3 sequence reads: CATSRFGQTETQYF. In nucleotides, the CDR3 is TGTGCCACCAGCAGGTTTGGGCAGACAGAGACCCAGTACTTC. Looking up the rest from reference TRBV15 and TRBJ2-5 gives the full variable domain: DAMVIQNPRYQVTQFGKPVTLSCSQTLNHNVMYWYQQKSSQAPKLLFHYYDKDFNNEADTPDNFQSRRPNTSFCFLDIRSPGLGDTAMYLCATSRFGQTETQYFGPGTRLLVL.

The rearrangement joins TRBV5-1 to TRBJ2-5; D remains unclear. Germline V lookup: CDR1 SGHRS, CDR2 YFSETQ. The CDR3 has 13 residues. Trimming took 4 bases from V and 4 from J, leaving 11 bases between them. The CDR3 is CASSGRIRETQYF. Here the CDR3 DNA reads TGCGCCAGCAGCGGACGGATCCGAGAGACCCAGTACTTC.

CDR3 bases: TGTGCCTGGAATTACGGGACAGGGCAAGAGACCCAGTACTTC. This gives the protein CAWNYGTGQETQYF. This chain links TRBV30 with TRBJ2-5; TRBD1 agrees at 9 bases. CDR1 and CDR2 (germline): GTSNPN, SVGIG (reference sequence). Trimming took 4 bases from V and 2 from J; bases not matched to a gene: 5. The CDR3 is made up of 14 amino acids.

The V and J genes are TRBV7-2 and TRBJ1-2; D not certain. This CDR3 spans 12 amino acids. CDR1 and CDR2 (germline): SGHTA, FQGNSA. The V end lost 1 base, the J end lost 4 bases, and 4 bases lay between the germline ends. CDR3 sequence: CASSLGPYGYTF. The CDR3 coding sequence is TGTGCCAGCAGCTTAGGGCCCTATGGCTACACCTTC.

This sequence joins TRBV18 and TRBJ2-5; D may be TRBD1 (5 bases). The CDR3 contains 13 residues. CDR1 is KGHSH and CDR2 is LQKENI in the germline V gene. The ends were cut back, 5 bases at V and 5 bases at J, with 12 bases in the middle. This CDR3 reads CASSSQGSETQYF. In nucleotides, the CDR3 is TGTGCCAGCTCATCGCAGGGCAGCGAGACCCAGTACTTC.

The chain is built from TRBV10-3 and TRBJ1-2; possibly TRBD1 for D (6 bases). The germline gives CDR1 ENHRY, CDR2 SYGVKD. CDR3 length: 12 residues. V lost 4 bases, J lost 8 bases, and 11 bases lay in between. CDR3 DNA sequence: TGTGCCATCAGTGGAGGTGGGGGCGGCTACACCTTC. It is translated as CAISGGGGGYTF.